The 30 T cell receptor beta chains reported below all come from one sample, sequenced in a study of cytomegalovirus exposure and HLA in healthy donors. The PCR was carried out with 60 Vbeta primers and 13 Jbeta primers. TCRdb's copy holds only in-frame clones and misses some; the assay was immunoSEQ multiplex PCR. The data show approximately 100,000 clones, under 85% seen once. Specimen: PBMCs. The receptors here all came from a woman in her thirties or forties in good health and CMV-seronegative.

CDR3 loop: CASSLISGVFYEQYF. CDR3 nucleotide sequence: TGTGCCAGCAGCTTGATTAGCGGGGTCTTCTACGAGCAGTACTTC. The V and J genes are TRBV5-6 and TRBJ2-7; 8 nucleotides agree with TRBD2. After removal of 1 base from V and 3 bases from J, the junction contained 6 bases not matched to a gene. Germline CDR1 and CDR2: SGHDT and YYEEEE. The CDR3 spans 15 residues.

The V and J genes are TRBV5-4 and TRBJ2-7, with TRBD1 identical over 7 bases. Germline CDR1 is SGHNT and CDR2 is YYREEE (reference sequence). This CDR3 is built from 15 residues. V was clipped by 2 bases and J by 0 bases; unmatched bases: 5. The CDR3 DNA sequence: TGTGCCAGCAGCTTCGAGGGGGCCAGCTCCTACGAGCAGTACTTC. Its translation: CASSFEGASSYEQYF.

In the case of this clone: Other DNA sequences in the sample encode the same CDR3. The gene calls are TRBV10-3 and TRBJ2-5, with 9 bases lining up with TRBD1. CDR3 length equals 14 residues. Trimming took 6 bases from V and 4 from J; bases not matched to a gene: 6. Germline V gives CDR1 ENHRY, CDR2 SYGVKD. This chain's CDR3 is CAISAGQGGETQYF. In DNA form, the CDR3 reads TGTGCCATCAGCGCGGGACAGGGTGGAGAGACCCAGTACTTC.

The chain is built from TRBV2 and TRBJ1-4; 7 bases align to TRBD1. Germline trimming cut 4 bases from V and 6 bases from J; bases unmatched to any gene: 8. The CDR3 runs to 15 residues. CDR1 is SNHLY, CDR2 FYNNEI, per germline. This CDR3 is CASSGRQGVDEKLFF. CDR3 nucleotides: TGTGCCAGCAGTGGCCGACAGGGTGTAGATGAAAAACTGTTTTTT.

The chain uses TRBV7-9 and TRBJ2-2; D not resolved. The V gene lost 1 base and the J gene lost 5 bases, with 5 bases spanning the gap. This CDR3 is built from 13 residues. Germline values: CDR1 SEHNR, CDR2 FQNEAQ (reference sequence). The CDR3 spells CASSLVRTGELFF. CDR3 coding DNA: TGTGCCAGCAGCTTAGTTCGGACCGGGGAGCTGTTTTTT. Combining the CDR3 with reference TRBV7-9 and TRBJ2-2 gives the whole variable domain DTGVSQNPRHKITKRGQNVTFRCDPISEHNRLYWYRQTLGQGPEFLTYFQNEAQLEKSRLLSDRFSAERPKGSFSTLEIQRTEQGDSAMYLCASSLVRTGELFFGEGSRLTVL.

The chain has TRBV12-5 and TRBJ1-5; TRBD1 aligns across 7 bases. The trim removed 3 bases at V and 2 bases at J, leaving 10 bases unmatched. This CDR3 spans 17 amino acids. The germline gives CDR1 LGHNT, CDR2 FRNRAP. This chain's CDR3 is CASGFVTGLTGNQPQHF. The CDR3 DNA sequence: TGTGCTAGTGGTTTTGTGACAGGGTTAACGGGCAATCAGCCCCAGCATTTT. The complete variable domain, with remaining parts taken from reference TRBV12-5 and TRBJ1-5, reads DARVTQTPRHKVTEMGQEVTMRCQPILGHNTVFWYRQTMMQGLELLAYFRNRAPLDDSGMPKDRFSAEMPDATLATLKIQPSEPRDSAVYFCASGFVTGLTGNQPQHFGDGTRLSIL.

The chain couples TRBV30 to TRBJ2-2; weak D call: TRBD1 (5 bases). Germline V gene data show CDR1 as GTSNPN and CDR2 as SVGIG (reference sequence). This CDR3 spans 13 amino acids. Trimming took off 3 bases at V and 5 bases at J, with 10 bases between the two ends. This CDR3 is CAWSEYRTGELFF. The CDR3 nucleotides are TGTGCCTGGAGCGAATACAGGACCGGGGAGCTGTTTTTT.

The chain uses TRBV6-5 and TRBJ1-2, with D uncertain. The length of the CDR3 is 13 residues. Looked up from germline, CDR1 is MNHEY and CDR2 is SVGAGI. Trimming shortened V by 5 bases and J by 8 bases, and 15 bases separated the two germline ends. The CDR3 nucleotides read TGTGCCAGCAGTGAATTCCGGGGTACGGGCTACACCTTC. Amino acids: CASSEFRGTGYTF.

The chain joins TRBV15 to TRBJ1-6; D perhaps matches TRBD1 (5 bases). The CDR3 has 15 amino acids. The germline V gene has CDR1 LNHNV and CDR2 YYDKDF (reference sequence). V was pared by 5 bases and J by 8 bases, with 16 bases between. The CDR3 bases are TGTGCCACCAGCTCGAGGAGACAGTGGGATTCACCCCTCCACTTT. Amino acid sequence: CATSSRRQWDSPLHF. Supplemented by reference TRBV15 and TRBJ1-6, the full variable domain reads DAMVIQNPRYQVTQFGKPVTLSCSQTLNHNVMYWYQQKSSQAPKLLFHYYDKDFNNEADTPDNFQSRRPNTSFCFLDIRSPGLGDTAMYLCATSSRRQWDSPLHFGNGTRLTVT.

The rearrangement links TRBV6-6 to TRBJ2-3, with 8 bases identical to TRBD2. V lost 6 bases, J lost 2 bases, and 1 base stayed unmatched. Germline-derived CDR1 and CDR2 are MNHNY and SVGAGI (reference sequence). The CDR3 is made up of 13 amino acids. The CDR3 here is CASRTSDTDTQYF. The CDR3 DNA follows: TGTGCCAGCAGGACTAGCGACACAGATACGCAGTATTTT.

The chain carries TRBV15 and TRBJ2-7; weak D call: TRBD1 (6 bases). The CDR3 totals 14 residues. Deletions cut 0 bases from V and 3 bases from J, with 9 bases between. Looked up from germline, CDR1 is LNHNV and CDR2 is YYDKDF (reference sequence). The CDR3 region is CATSRDQGSYEQYF. The CDR3 nucleotides read TGTGCCACCAGCAGAGATCAGGGGAGCTACGAGCAGTACTTC.

For this clone: An end of the junction differs from the germline gene, which may be a read error. V is TRBV7-9 and J is TRBJ2-7; 7 bases are shared with TRBD1. The length of the CDR3 is 13 residues. Germline V lookup: CDR1 SEHNR, CDR2 FQNEAQ (reference sequence). This CDR3 reads CSSSVGQGVEQYF. The CDR3 DNA is TGTTCCAGCTCTGTGGGGCAGGGGGTCGAGCAGTACTTC.

V and J are TRBV18 and TRBJ2-5; 7 bases agree with TRBD2. V shed 3 bases and J 5 bases; nucleotides not matched to a gene: 6. The CDR3 spans 14 residues. Germline values: CDR1 KGHSH, CDR2 LQKENI. CDR3 coding DNA: TGTGCCAGCTCACCCGATACCGGGGGGGAGACCCAGTACTTC. Its protein is CASSPDTGGETQYF. Filled out from reference TRBV18 and TRBJ2-5, the complete variable domain reads NAGVMQNPRHLVRRRGQEARLRCSPMKGHSHVYWYRQLPEEGLKFMVYLQKENIIDESGMPKERFSAEFPKEGPSILRIQQVVRGDSAAYFCASSPDTGGETQYFGPGTRLLVL.

This chain joins TRBV14 and TRBJ2-3; D perhaps matches TRBD1 (5 bases). Germline lookup yields CDR1 SGHDN and CDR2 FVKESK. The CDR3 consists of 15 residues. V was trimmed by 3 bases and J by 3 bases, leaving 13 bases between them. CDR3 sequence: CASSHTMSGTDTQYF. CDR3 nucleotides: TGTGCCAGCAGCCATACAATGTCAGGGACAGATACGCAGTATTTT.

The CDR3 protein is CASSLAGTLNEKLFF. Here the CDR3 DNA reads TGTGCCAGTAGCCTTGCCGGGACTTTGAATGAAAAACTGTTTTTT. The V gene is TRBV19, the J gene TRBJ1-4; perhaps TRBD1 as D (5 bases). CDR1 and CDR2 (germline): LNHDA, SQIVND (reference sequence). V was cut by 6 bases and J by 5 bases, with 16 bases left in between. This CDR3 is built from 15 residues.

Only one count was recorded for this clone. The J gene is TRBJ2-1, the V gene TRBV5-1; tentative D call: TRBD1 (6 bases). This CDR3 is built from 15 residues. V shed 0 bases and J shed 7 bases, with 14 bases lying between them. Germline V gene lookup returns CDR1 SGHRS and CDR2 YFSETQ. The DNA for the CDR3 is TGCGCCAGCAGCTTGGAGGGGGACGTAGCGAATGAGCAGTTCTTC. Amino acids: CASSLEGDVANEQFF.

This chain links TRBV14 with TRBJ2-3; tentatively, D is TRBD1 (7 bases). Per the germline V gene, CDR1 is SGHDN and CDR2 is FVKESK. V dropped 4 bases and J dropped 3 bases, with 11 bases sitting between them. CDR3 size: 14 residues. The CDR3 nucleotides are TGTGCCAGCAGCCTGACAGGGAGGACAGATACGCAGTATTTT. Protein: CASSLTGRTDTQYF.

This clone was recorded once. CDR3 bases: TGTGCCAGCAGTAACCCGGGACTATCGAACACCGGGGAGCTGTTTTTT. The encoded protein is CASSNPGLSNTGELFF. This chain connects TRBV28 to TRBJ2-2, with 7 bases aligning to TRBD2. CDR1 MDHEN and CDR2 SYDVKM come from the germline V gene. Unmatched junction bases numbered 6, after V lost 5 bases and J lost 0 bases. CDR3 length equals 16 residues.

The CDR3 DNA sequence: TGTGCCAGTAGTATGGGAGGCCTTAATGAAAAACTGTTTTTT. The encoded protein is CASSMGGLNEKLFF. The rearrangement links TRBV19 to TRBJ1-4; D not resolved. This CDR3 is 14 amino acids long. V gave up 3 bases and J gave up 4 bases, with 9 bases separating them. Germline V CDR1 and CDR2: LNHDA, SQIVND (reference sequence).

This rearrangement joins TRBV11-2 to TRBJ2-1; 8 bases map to TRBD2. The germline V gene has CDR1 SGHAT and CDR2 FQNNGV. This CDR3 has 15 residues. Germline trimming cut 3 bases from V and 9 bases from J; bases unmatched to any gene: 10. CDR3 residues: CASSFPGSGGSEQFF. CDR3 nucleotide sequence: TGTGCCAGCAGCTTCCCCGGCTCGGGGGGGTCTGAGCAGTTCTTC.

The chain uses TRBV27 and TRBJ1-1; 8 nucleotides align to TRBD1. Germline V lookup: CDR1 MNHEY, CDR2 SMNVEV (reference sequence). Germline trimming cut 7 bases from V and 5 bases from J; bases unmatched to any gene: 15. This CDR3 has 16 amino acids. The CDR3 DNA reads TGTGCCAGCACCATCTTTCGGAGACAGGGGAGGACTGAAGCTTTCTTT. It codes for CASTIFRRQGRTEAFF.

This clone has a handful of counts. At one boundary the junction diverges from the germline segment, which might be a read error. The J gene is TRBJ2-5, the V gene TRBV7-7; 10 bases map to TRBD1. Per the germline V gene, CDR1 is SSHAT and CDR2 is FNYEAQ (reference sequence). The CDR3 extends over 14 amino acids. CDR3 nucleotides: TGTGCTAGCAGCCGGACAGGGGGGCAGGAGACCCAGTACTTC. Protein product: CASSRTGGQETQYF.

The chain couples TRBV6-5 to TRBJ2-7; D is ambiguous. This CDR3 comprises 12 residues. Between the trimmed V and J ends, which lost 5 bases and 6 bases, there was a span of 11 bases. From germline, CDR1 is MNHEY and CDR2 SVGAGI. CDR3 DNA sequence: TGTGCCAGCAGTCTCAACCGGTTCGAGCAGTACTTC. Amino acid sequence: CASSLNRFEQYF.

J is TRBJ2-1 and V is TRBV11-2, with TRBD2 as a possible D gene (5 bases). Germline assignment: CDR1 SGHAT and CDR2 FQNNGV. V dropped 5 bases and J dropped 3 bases, with 8 bases sitting between them. The CDR3 runs to 13 residues. CDR3 amino acids: CASSPDFYNEQFF. The CDR3 DNA reads as TGTGCCAGCAGCCCGGACTTCTACAATGAGCAGTTCTTC.

J is TRBJ2-2 and V is TRBV9; possible D gene TRBD1, 6 bases. V was trimmed by 0 bases and J by 4 bases, leaving 16 bases between them. This CDR3 has 17 residues. In germline, CDR1 is SGDLS, CDR2 YYNGEE. The CDR3 protein is CASSVAPPGAGTGELFF. The CDR3 DNA reads TGTGCCAGCAGCGTAGCTCCCCCAGGGGCCGGCACCGGGGAGCTGTTTTTT.

The gene calls are TRBV11-3 and TRBJ2-3, with 10 nucleotides matching TRBD2. After removal of 2 bases from V and 3 bases from J, the junction contained 5 bases not matched to a gene. Germline V gives CDR1 SGHNT, CDR2 YENEEA. The CDR3 loop spans 16 amino acids. For the CDR3, the DNA is TGTGCCAGCAGCTTAATAGCGGGGGGTTCGACAGATACGCAGTATTTT. Its translation: CASSLIAGGSTDTQYF.

The CDR3 DNA follows: TGTGCCAGCAGCCCCAGACTAGCTGCCTACAATGAGCAGTTCTTC. It specifies CASSPRLAAYNEQFF. V usage is TRBV11-3 and J usage is TRBJ2-1, with 7 nucleotides matching TRBD2. CDR1 is SGHNT, CDR2 YENEEA, per germline. The J segment lost 2 bases and the V segment lost 5 bases, leaving 6 bases of the junction unmatched. This CDR3 comprises 15 residues.

This chain joins TRBV5-1 and TRBJ2-4; 11 nucleotides agree with TRBD2. Germline V gene data show CDR1 as SGHRS and CDR2 as YFSETQ. CDR3 size: 16 residues. V lost 4 bases and J lost 9; bases outside the gene matches: 12. The CDR3 coding sequence is TGCGCCAGCAGCACCATGACTAGCGGGGAGGTGGGCATTCAGTACTTC. It codes for CASSTMTSGEVGIQYF. Supplemented by reference TRBV5-1 and TRBJ2-4, the full variable domain reads KAGVTQTPRYLIKTRGQQVTLSCSPISGHRSVSWYQQTPGQGLQFLFEYFSETQRNKGNFPGRFSGRQFSNSRSEMNVSTLELGDSALYLCASSTMTSGEVGIQYFGAGTRLSVL.

A remark on this clone: One end of the junction does not line up with germline, which may come from a read error. The genes are TRBV7-9 and TRBJ1-1, with no clear D. Germline V gene data show CDR1 as SEHNR and CDR2 as FQNEAQ (reference sequence). The CDR3 loop spans 13 amino acids. In DNA, the CDR3 is TGTTCCAGCAGCACACATATGAACACTGAAGCTTTCTTT. Its protein is CSSSTHMNTEAFF. Looking up the rest from reference TRBV7-9 and TRBJ1-1 gives the full variable domain: DTGVSQNPRHKITKRGQNVTFRCDPISEHNRLYWYRQTLGQGPEFLTYFQNEAQLEKSRLLSDRFSAERPKGSFSTLEIQRTEQGDSAMYLCSSSTHMNTEAFFGQGTRLTVV.

The chain joins TRBV10-3 to TRBJ1-2; 8 positions agree with TRBD1. Germline-derived CDR1 and CDR2 are ENHRY and SYGVKD. The junction had 7 bases not matched to a gene; V was cut back by 3 bases and J by 7 bases. The CDR3 has 14 residues. CDR3 residues: CAISERGQDSGYTF. The CDR3 coding sequence is TGTGCCATCAGTGAAAGGGGACAGGACTCTGGCTACACCTTC.